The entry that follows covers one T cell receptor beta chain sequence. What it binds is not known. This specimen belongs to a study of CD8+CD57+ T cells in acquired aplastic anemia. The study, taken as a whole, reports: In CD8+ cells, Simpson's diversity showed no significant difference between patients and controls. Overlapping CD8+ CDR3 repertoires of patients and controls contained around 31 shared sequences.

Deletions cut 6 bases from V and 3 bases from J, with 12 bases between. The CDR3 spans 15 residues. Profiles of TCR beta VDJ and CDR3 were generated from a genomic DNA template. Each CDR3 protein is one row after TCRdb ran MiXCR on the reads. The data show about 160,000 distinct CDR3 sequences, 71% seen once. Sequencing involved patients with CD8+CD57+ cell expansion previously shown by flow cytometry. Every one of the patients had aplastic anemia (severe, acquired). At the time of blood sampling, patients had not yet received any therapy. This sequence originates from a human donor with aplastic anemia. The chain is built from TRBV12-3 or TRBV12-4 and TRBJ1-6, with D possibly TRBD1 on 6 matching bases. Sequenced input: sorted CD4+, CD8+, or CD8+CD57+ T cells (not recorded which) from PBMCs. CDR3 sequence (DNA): TGTGCCAGCAGCCCTTTGGACAGCTATAATTCACCCCTCCACTTT. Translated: CASSPLDSYNSPLHF.